This T cell receptor beta chain came from a study of spatial heterogeneity in lung cancer. Ten or more counts support this clonotype. Its antigen is not known. Regarding time point: sample taken at primary tumor resection. Samples were obtained from approximately 72 donors, all untreated early-stage non-small cell lung cancer patients. V shed 5 bases and J shed 9 bases, with 11 bases lying between them. The CDR3 contains 11 residues. CDR1 is MDHEN and CDR2 is SYDVKM in the germline V gene. General study points: Counts of expanded alpha and beta TCRs within tumors tracked the tumor nonsynonymous mutation count.

TCRdb reprocessed the 5' RACE reads with MiXCR, giving one entry per CDR3 protein. The sample holds about 100,000 distinct CDR3 sequences, 4% to 4.5% seen once. Sample: lung tumor tissue, taken at surgery. This TCR was recovered from a male donor with early-stage non-small cell lung cancer. The V call is TRBV28, the J call TRBJ2-7; tentatively, D is TRBD2 (5 bases). CDR3: CASSHYSGQYF. CDR3 nucleotide sequence: TGTGCCAGCAGTCACTACAGCGGGCAGTACTTC.